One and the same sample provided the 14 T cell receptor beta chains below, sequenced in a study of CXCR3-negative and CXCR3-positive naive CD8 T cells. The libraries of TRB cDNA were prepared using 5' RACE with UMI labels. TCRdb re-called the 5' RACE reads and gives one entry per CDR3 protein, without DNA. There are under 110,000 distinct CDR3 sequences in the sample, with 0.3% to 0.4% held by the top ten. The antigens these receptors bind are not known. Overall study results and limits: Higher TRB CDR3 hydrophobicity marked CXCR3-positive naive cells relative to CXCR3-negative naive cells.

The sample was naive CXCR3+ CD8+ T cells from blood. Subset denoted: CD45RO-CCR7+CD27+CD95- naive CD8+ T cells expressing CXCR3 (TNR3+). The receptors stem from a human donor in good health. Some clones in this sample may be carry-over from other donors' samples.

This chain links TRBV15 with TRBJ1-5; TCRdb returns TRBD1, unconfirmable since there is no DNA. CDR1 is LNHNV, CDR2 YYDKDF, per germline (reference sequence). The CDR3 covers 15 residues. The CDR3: CATSRSDSDNQPQHF. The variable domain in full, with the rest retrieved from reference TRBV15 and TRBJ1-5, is DAMVIQNPRYQVTQFGKPVTLSCSQTLNHNVMYWYQQKSSQAPKLLFHYYDKDFNNEADTPDNFQSRRPNTSFCFLDIRSPGLGDTAMYLCATSRSDSDNQPQHFGDGTRLSIL.

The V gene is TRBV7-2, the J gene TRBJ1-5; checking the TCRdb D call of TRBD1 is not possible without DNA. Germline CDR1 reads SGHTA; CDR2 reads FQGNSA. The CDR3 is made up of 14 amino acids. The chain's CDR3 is CASSLAGAEQPQHF.

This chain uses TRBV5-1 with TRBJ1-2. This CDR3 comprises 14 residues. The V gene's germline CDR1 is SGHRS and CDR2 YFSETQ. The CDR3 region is CASSLGGPAYGYTF. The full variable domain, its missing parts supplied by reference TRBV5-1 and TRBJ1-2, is KAGVTQTPRYLIKTRGQQVTLSCSPISGHRSVSWYQQTPGQGLQFLFEYFSETQRNKGNFPGRFSGRQFSNSRSEMNVSTLELGDSALYLCASSLGGPAYGYTFGSGTRLTVV.

CDR3: CSVEAGTEYQAFF. The chain employs TRBV29-1 and TRBJ1-1; TCRdb selects TRBD1, and the lack of DNA leaves this call unchecked. CDR3 size: 13 residues. Germline CDR1 is SQVTM and CDR2 is ANQGSEA.

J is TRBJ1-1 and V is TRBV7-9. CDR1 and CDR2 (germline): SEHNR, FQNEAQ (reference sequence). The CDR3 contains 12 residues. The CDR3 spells CASSKTNTEAFF.

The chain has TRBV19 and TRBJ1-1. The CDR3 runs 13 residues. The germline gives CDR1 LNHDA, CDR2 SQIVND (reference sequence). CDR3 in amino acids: CASSIGVNTEAFF.

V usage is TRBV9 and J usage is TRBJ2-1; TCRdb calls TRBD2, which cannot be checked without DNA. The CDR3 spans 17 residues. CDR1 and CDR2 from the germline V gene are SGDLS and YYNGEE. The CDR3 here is CASSGQAGESSYNEQFF.

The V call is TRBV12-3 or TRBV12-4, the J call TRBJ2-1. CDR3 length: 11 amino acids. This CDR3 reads CASSLGHEQFF.

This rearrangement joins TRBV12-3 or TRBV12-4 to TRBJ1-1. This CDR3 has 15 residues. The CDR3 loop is CASSFYPERDTEAFF.

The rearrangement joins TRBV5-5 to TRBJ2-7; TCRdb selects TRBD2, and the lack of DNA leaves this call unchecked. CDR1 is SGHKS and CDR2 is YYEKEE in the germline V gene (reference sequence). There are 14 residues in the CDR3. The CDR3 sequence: CASSFEGLAYEQYF.

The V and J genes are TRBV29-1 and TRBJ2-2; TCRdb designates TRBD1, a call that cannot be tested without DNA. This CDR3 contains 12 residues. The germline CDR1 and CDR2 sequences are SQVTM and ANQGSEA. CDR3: CSADRATGELFF.

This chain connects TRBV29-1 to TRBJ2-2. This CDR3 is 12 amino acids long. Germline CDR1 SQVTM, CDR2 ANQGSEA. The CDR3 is CSSVTLGGELFF.

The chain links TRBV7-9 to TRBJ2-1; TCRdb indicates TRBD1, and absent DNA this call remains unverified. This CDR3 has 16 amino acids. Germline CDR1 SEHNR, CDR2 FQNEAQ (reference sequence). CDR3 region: CASSLARGGSDNEQFF.

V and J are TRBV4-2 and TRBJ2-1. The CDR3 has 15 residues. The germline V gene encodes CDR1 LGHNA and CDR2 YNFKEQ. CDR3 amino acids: CASSQDPYSYNEQFF.